The present T cell receptor (beta chain) was sequenced within a study of cytomegalovirus exposure and HLA in healthy donors. Findings and limits, study-wide: Among TCR sequences, most were rare, though some public TCRs appeared in many donors. TCR beta chains numbering some 160 were designated cytomegalovirus-associated. Reports described diagnosis of cytomegalovirus status by the classifier as highly specific and sensitive.

The donors were members of the validation cohort comprising 100 to 150 subjects, separate from the approximately 670-subject first cohort. A remark on this clone: Its antigen remains unknown.

Germline CDR1 GTSNPN, CDR2 SVGIG (reference sequence). V lost 2 bases and J lost 1, with 17 bases in between. The CDR3 runs to 16 residues. Produced via immunoSEQ multiplex PCR; TCRdb's table is partial and in-frame only. The table lists around 60,000 clones, about 90% of them singletons, with 1% to 1.5% in the top ten. This TCR derives from a woman aged 18 to 35 in good health and CMV-seronegative. The chain combines TRBV30 with TRBJ1-1; D not certain. The specimen sequenced was PBMCs. This CDR3 reads CAWSSLGGNPNTEAFF. The CDR3 region has the DNA TGTGCCTGGAGTTCACTTGGCGGAAACCCGAACACTGAAGCTTTCTTT.